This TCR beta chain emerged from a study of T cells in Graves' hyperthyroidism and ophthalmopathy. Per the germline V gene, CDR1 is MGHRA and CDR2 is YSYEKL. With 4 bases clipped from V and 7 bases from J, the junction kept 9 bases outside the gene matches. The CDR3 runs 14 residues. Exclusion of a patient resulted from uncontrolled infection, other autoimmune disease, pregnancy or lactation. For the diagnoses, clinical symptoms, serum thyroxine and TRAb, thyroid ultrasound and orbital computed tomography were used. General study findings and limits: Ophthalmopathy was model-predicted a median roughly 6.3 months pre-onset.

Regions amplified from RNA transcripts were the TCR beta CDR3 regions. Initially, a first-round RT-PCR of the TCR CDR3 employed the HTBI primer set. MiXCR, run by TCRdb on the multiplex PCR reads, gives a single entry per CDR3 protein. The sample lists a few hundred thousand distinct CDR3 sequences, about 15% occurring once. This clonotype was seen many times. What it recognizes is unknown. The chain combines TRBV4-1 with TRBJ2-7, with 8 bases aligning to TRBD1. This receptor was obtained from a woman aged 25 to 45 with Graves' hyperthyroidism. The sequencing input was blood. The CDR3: CASSPRDRSGEQYF. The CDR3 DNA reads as TGCGCCAGCAGCCCGCGGGACAGGTCTGGGGAGCAGTACTTC.